A single sample is the source of the 15 T cell receptor beta chains below, sequenced in a study of PD-L1 blockade in urothelial cancer. TCRdb keeps only in-frame clones here, not all; method: immunoSEQ multiplex PCR. Counted here are about 15,000 clones, more than 75% occurring once; the ten biggest clones make up 12% to 15%. Sequences were derived from PBMCs, sampled around atezolizumab (anti-PD-L1) treatment. These receptors all stem from a man in his sixties or seventies with urothelial cancer.

The rearrangement joins TRBV6-6 to TRBJ2-5; possible D gene TRBD1, 5 bases. CDR3 size: 13 residues. V was clipped by 4 bases and J by 3 bases, with 9 bases between them. Germline V gene sequence: CDR1 MNHNY, CDR2 SVGAGI (reference sequence). The CDR3 here is CASSSGYEETQYF. Written as DNA, the CDR3 is TGTGCCAGCAGTTCAGGGTATGAAGAGACCCAGTACTTC.

This rearrangement joins TRBV4-1 to TRBJ2-5; 8 nucleotides line up with TRBD2. V gave up 0 bases and J gave up 5 bases; unmatched junction bases: 8. The CDR3 totals 16 residues. Per germline, CDR1 MGHRA and CDR2 YSYEKL. The CDR3 DNA reads as TGCGCCAGCAGCCAAGATGCGGCGGGGGGCTGGGAGACCCAGTACTTC. It specifies CASSQDAAGGWETQYF.

This chain connects TRBV11-2 to TRBJ1-3, with no clear D. This CDR3 region has 14 residues. From germline, CDR1 is SGHAT and CDR2 FQNNGV. V was shortened by 2 bases and J by 0 bases, with 5 bases between the two germline ends. This CDR3 is CASSLQASGNTIYF. The CDR3 DNA sequence: TGTGCCAGCAGCTTACAAGCCTCTGGAAACACCATATATTTT.

The DNA of the CDR3 is TGTGCCAGCAGCTTAGAACAGGGTCAATCACCCCTCCACTTT. It specifies CASSLEQGQSPLHF. The rearrangement links TRBV7-9 to TRBJ1-6, with D perhaps TRBD1 (6 bases). CDR3 length equals 14 residues. CDR1 and CDR2 (germline): SEHNR, FQNEAQ (reference sequence). V was clipped by 1 base and J by 10 bases, with 11 bases between them.

This rearrangement joins TRBV18 to TRBJ1-1; 8 nucleotides align to TRBD1. The CDR3 is 16 residues long. Germline V CDR1 and CDR2: KGHSH, LQKENI. After removal of 4 bases from V and 0 bases from J, the junction contained 7 bases not matched to a gene. The CDR3 here is CASSLRTGPMNTEAFF. Written as DNA, the CDR3 is TGTGCCAGCTCACTAAGGACAGGGCCGATGAACACTGAAGCTTTCTTT.

The V call is TRBV19, the J call TRBJ2-1; TRBD2 matches at 8 bases. Germline V gene data show CDR1 as LNHDA and CDR2 as SQIVND (reference sequence). The CDR3 consists of 14 residues. The ends lost 5 bases at V and 9 bases at J; junction bases unmatched: 9. The CDR3 here is CASSLGTSGLEQFF. CDR3 sequence (DNA): TGTGCCAGTAGTTTAGGGACTAGTGGGCTTGAGCAGTTCTTC.

The chain recombines TRBV5-1 with TRBJ2-7; D perhaps matches TRBD1 (6 bases). The V gene's germline CDR1 is SGHRS and CDR2 YFSETQ. The ends were cut back, 4 bases at V and 3 bases at J, with 17 bases in the middle. The CDR3 extends over 15 amino acids. The CDR3 nucleotides are TGCGCCAGCAGCCCCTACAGGGAATTAGACTACGAGCAGTACTTC. Translated, it gives CASSPYRELDYEQYF.

The chain carries TRBV5-1 and TRBJ1-1; TRBD1 might be the D (5 bases). Trimming shortened V by 2 bases and J by 7 bases, and 15 bases separated the two germline ends. CDR3 length: 14 amino acids. CDR1 and CDR2 (germline): SGHRS, YFSETQ. DNA of the CDR3: TGCGCCAGCAGCTTCGTAAACCCCAGGGATGAAGCTTTCTTT. It yields the protein CASSFVNPRDEAFF.

The chain combines TRBV7-2 with TRBJ2-7; 7 positions match TRBD1. The V gene's germline CDR1 is SGHTA and CDR2 FQGNSA. CDR3 size: 16 residues. J gave up 1 base and V 2 bases, and 8 bases lay outside the gene matches. For the CDR3, the DNA is TGTGCCAGCAGCTTAAGTAGTGTGACAGGGTCCTACGAGCAGTACTTC. It codes for CASSLSSVTGSYEQYF.

The rearrangement joins TRBV28 to TRBJ1-1; D is unclear. V was trimmed by 2 bases and J by 4 bases, leaving 5 bases between them. CDR1 MDHEN and CDR2 SYDVKM come from the germline V gene. The CDR3 length is 12 residues. The CDR3 bases are TGTGCCAGCAGTTTACAGGCCACTGAAGCTTTCTTT. It yields the protein CASSLQATEAFF.

The chain couples TRBV4-1 to TRBJ2-1; D might be TRBD2 (6 bases). This CDR3 has 17 residues. V dropped 3 bases and J dropped 0 bases, with 15 bases sitting between them. Per the germline V gene, CDR1 is MGHRA and CDR2 is YSYEKL. CDR3 protein: CASSQAVFGGSYNEQFF. For the CDR3, the DNA is TGCGCCAGCAGCCAGGCGGTTTTCGGGGGCTCCTACAATGAGCAGTTCTTC.

The genes are TRBV10-3 and TRBJ1-5; TRBD1 might be the D (5 bases). V lost 2 bases, J lost 4 bases, and 9 bases lay in between. The CDR3 has 14 residues. The germline CDR1 and CDR2 sequences are ENHRY and SYGVKD. For the CDR3, the DNA is TGTGCCATCAGTGAGGGTCAGGGTAATCAGCCCCAGCATTTT. Translation: CAISEGQGNQPQHF.

CDR3: CASSRGEDTDTQYF. CDR3 sequence (DNA): TGTGCCAGTTCGCGGGGGGAGGACACAGATACGCAGTATTTT. The chain uses TRBV6-4 and TRBJ2-3; 8 nucleotides line up with TRBD2. The CDR3 contains 14 residues. V shed 9 bases and J 2 bases; nucleotides not matched to a gene: 7. Germline V gives CDR1 MRHNA, CDR2 SNTAGT.

The V call is TRBV27, the J call TRBJ1-6; no clear D gene. Germline values: CDR1 MNHEY, CDR2 SMNVEV (reference sequence). This CDR3 is built from 16 residues. The V end was cut by 3 bases, the J end by 5 bases, with 14 bases between. The CDR3 nucleotides read TGTGCCAGCAGTTTGAGGGCACCCGGGAATAATTCACCCCTCCACTTT. Residues: CASSLRAPGNNSPLHF.

This clone was seen just once. V is TRBV27 and J is TRBJ1-6; no firm D call. This CDR3 is built from 15 residues. Germline loops: CDR1 MNHEY, CDR2 SMNVEV (reference sequence). Trimming pared 2 bases from V and 9 bases from J, leaving 14 bases between. The DNA of the CDR3 is TGTGCCAGCAGTTTACAGTCCAGAGGATTTTCACCCCTCCACTTT. Residues: CASSLQSRGFSPLHF.